This TCR beta chain was identified during a study of cytomegalovirus exposure and HLA in healthy donors. Findings and limits, study-wide: Reportedly, cytomegalovirus status was diagnosed with high sensitivity and specificity.

Germline-derived CDR1 and CDR2 are SGHAT and FQNNGV. This CDR3 spans 13 amino acids. V was pared by 6 bases and J by 1 base, with 8 bases between. Researchers ran the PCR with 60 Vbeta and 13 Jbeta primers. Assay used: immunoSEQ multiplex PCR; TCRdb lists only in-frame clones, some missing. This table holds more than 150,000 clones, 84% found once. As for this clone: What it binds is unknown.

This TCR was sampled from a boy aged 2 to 9 in good health and CMV-seronegative. V and J are TRBV11-2 and TRBJ2-3; possibly TRBD1 for D (6 bases). The specimen sequenced was PBMCs. The chain's CDR3 is CASRGGGTDTQYF. In DNA, the CDR3 is TGTGCCAGCAGAGGGGGAGGCACAGATACGCAGTATTTT.